These T cell receptor beta chains were read from a single sample in a study of blood T cells in healthy people across ages. TCRdb ran MiXCR on the 5' RACE reads and lists one entry per CDR3 protein. Seen here are 1,300,000 or so distinct CDR3 sequences, 59% observed once, and the top ten hold 6.5% to 8.5%. Sequenced sample: blood. The receptor set was obtained from a young man in good health. Both conserved end residues are part of each CDR3. A D gene is named only where the DNA matches it firmly. Clone size is not always given. Where it is, it says once, few, many or a class for expanded clones.

size,V,J,D,DNA,CDR3
once,TRBV11-2,TRBJ1-2,TRBD1,TGTGCCAGCAGCGTATCCGGGACAGGGGGCGTCTACTATGGCTACACCTTC,CASSVSGTGGVYYGYTF
-,TRBV12-3/TRBV12-4,TRBJ2-1,TRBD1,TGTGCCAGCAGTTTTGGGGACAGGAGGTACAATGAGCAGTTCTTC,CASSFGDRRYNEQFF
few,TRBV20-1,TRBJ1-2,-,TGCAGTGCTAAAGCCGGGGATGGCTACACCTTC,CSAKAGDGYTF
few,TRBV6-2/TRBV6-3,TRBJ2-3,TRBD2,TGTGCCAGCAGTTCCCCGGGAGGTGTCGCAGATACGCAGTATTTT,CASSSPGGVADTQYF
-,TRBV7-9,TRBJ1-1,TRBD1,TGTGCCAGCAGCCCCCCGACAGGGGCGGGCACTGAAGCTTTCTTT,CASSPPTGAGTEAFF
-,TRBV25-1,TRBJ1-4,-,TGTGCCAGCAGTGCCATTGCCGAAAAACTGTTTTTT,CASSAIAEKLFF
-,TRBV10-3,TRBJ1-6,TRBD1,TGTGCCATCAGTTCGGAAGCAGGGGGCTCATATAATTCACCCCTCCACTTT,CAISSEAGGSYNSPLHF
-,TRBV29-1,TRBJ1-5,-,TGCAGCGTTGCCGTACAGGGATTCGTCAATCAGCCCCAGCATTTT,CSVAVQGFVNQPQHF
-,TRBV13,TRBJ1-4,-,TGTGCCAGCAGCTTAACACGGTACCGGGACGGTGCAATTAATGAAAAACTGTTTTTT,CASSLTRYRDGAINEKLFF
-,TRBV19,TRBJ1-2,-,TGTGCCAGTACGATCCAGGGCATAAACTATGGCTACACCTTC,CASTIQGINYGYTF
few,TRBV20-1,TRBJ1-1,-,TGCAGTGCTAGGGGGAGCACTGAAGCTTTCTTT,CSARGSTEAFF
-,TRBV3-1,TRBJ2-1,TRBD2,TGTGCCAGCAGCCAAGGGACTAGCGGGAGTCTGTATGAGCAGTTCTTC,CASSQGTSGSLYEQFF
few,TRBV4-1,TRBJ2-1,TRBD2,TGCGCCAGCAGCCAAGCTCCTAGCGGGGGCAATGAGCAGTTCTTC,CASSQAPSGGNEQFF